These 11 T cell receptor beta chains originate from one sample sequenced in a study of blood T cell repertoires in COVID-19. Sequencing was performed with immunoSEQ multiplex PCR; in TCRdb, only in-frame clones are kept and a portion is missing. The sample lists 85,000 to 100,000 clones; around 84% were seen once. Specimen: peripheral blood. The receptor set was obtained from a woman aged 55-69 years in a cohort sampled during active or convalescent COVID-19.

V gene TRBV12-3 or TRBV12-4 combines with J gene TRBJ1-6, with D possibly being TRBD1 (5 bases). This CDR3 region has 13 residues. Trimming shortened V by 8 bases and J by 8 bases, and 13 bases separated the two germline ends. CDR3 loop: CASVAGRYSPLHF. DNA of the CDR3: TGTGCCAGCGTCGCAGGGAGGTATTCACCCCTCCACTTT.

V usage is TRBV19 and J usage is TRBJ2-5, with D perhaps matching TRBD2 (5 bases). Trimming cost V 7 bases and J 1 base, with 16 bases left between them. The CDR3 extends over 15 amino acids. Germline values: CDR1 LNHDA, CDR2 SQIVND (reference sequence). The CDR3 spells CASKEAATPQETQYF. As DNA, the CDR3 is TGTGCCAGTAAGGAGGCAGCGACGCCCCAAGAGACCCAGTACTTC.

With regard to this clone: Different DNA sequences within this sample yield the same CDR3. This rearrangement joins TRBV5-1 to TRBJ2-2; a weak D match, TRBD1 (5 bases). This CDR3 spans 14 amino acids. Trimming cost V 4 bases and J 1 base, with 8 bases left between them. CDR1 and CDR2 from the germline V gene are SGHRS and YFSETQ. In DNA form, the CDR3 reads TGCGCCAGCAGCCCCGGACAGAACACCGGGGAGCTGTTTTTT. Amino acid sequence: CASSPGQNTGELFF. Filled out from reference TRBV5-1 and TRBJ2-2, the complete variable domain reads KAGVTQTPRYLIKTRGQQVTLSCSPISGHRSVSWYQQTPGQGLQFLFEYFSETQRNKGNFPGRFSGRQFSNSRSEMNVSTLELGDSALYLCASSPGQNTGELFFGEGSRLTVL.

The count of this clone is one. The chain combines TRBV7-9 with TRBJ1-2; 10 bases are a match to TRBD1. Germline V gene sequence: CDR1 SEHNR, CDR2 FQNEAQ (reference sequence). V lost 3 bases, J lost 1 base, and 5 bases stayed unmatched. The CDR3 runs to 16 residues. CDR3: CASSFGTGVINYGYTF. The CDR3 DNA sequence: TGTGCCAGCAGCTTCGGGACAGGGGTAATTAACTATGGCTACACCTTC. Using reference TRBV7-9 and TRBJ1-2 for the parts outside the CDR3, the full variable domain is DTGVSQNPRHKITKRGQNVTFRCDPISEHNRLYWYRQTLGQGPEFLTYFQNEAQLEKSRLLSDRFSAERPKGSFSTLEIQRTEQGDSAMYLCASSFGTGVINYGYTFGSGTRLTVV.

The chain carries TRBV5-4 and TRBJ1-1; 7 nucleotides agree with TRBD1. The germline gives CDR1 SGHNT, CDR2 YYREEE (reference sequence). The CDR3 is 15 amino acids. The ends lost 4 bases at V and 5 bases at J; junction bases unmatched: 11. In nucleotides, the CDR3 is TGTGCCAGCAGCCTTACAGGGGCATTGGGGACTGAAGCTTTCTTT. The encoded protein is CASSLTGALGTEAFF.

J is TRBJ2-1 and V is TRBV2, with 11 bases aligning to TRBD2. CDR3 size: 16 residues. Per the germline V gene, CDR1 is SNHLY and CDR2 is FYNNEI. J was trimmed by 6 bases and V by 2 bases; bases with no gene match: 6. The CDR3 region has the DNA TGTGCCAGCAGTGAAAATACTAGCGGGAGCGGCAATGAGCAGTTCTTC. Encoded protein: CASSENTSGSGNEQFF.

The sample holds one count of this clone. This sequence joins TRBV27 and TRBJ2-7; D is perhaps TRBD1 (6 bases). Germline V gives CDR1 MNHEY, CDR2 SMNVEV (reference sequence). The CDR3 has 16 amino acids. The V and J ends lost 0 bases and 0 bases respectively, with 12 bases between them. CDR3 sequence: CASSLSSRTVSYEQYF. In nucleotides, the CDR3 is TGTGCCAGCAGTTTATCCTCTCGGACAGTCTCCTACGAGCAGTACTTC.

The V and J genes are TRBV29-1 and TRBJ2-2; no firm D call. The CDR3 has 12 residues. The V end was cut by 3 bases, the J end by 5 bases, with 7 bases between. CDR1 and CDR2 from the germline V gene are SQVTM and ANQGSEA. The CDR3 sequence is CSVDARTGELFF. The CDR3 coding sequence is TGCAGCGTTGACGCTAGAACCGGGGAGCTGTTTTTT.

The V gene is TRBV6-5, the J gene TRBJ1-2; unclear D gene. There are 13 residues in the CDR3. The V end lost 0 bases, the J end lost 5 bases, and 7 bases lay between the germline ends. Germline V gene data show CDR1 as MNHEY and CDR2 as SVGAGI. CDR3 sequence (DNA): TGTGCCAGCAGTTACTCGACAAGTTATGGCTACACCTTC. Translating it yields CASSYSTSYGYTF.

J is TRBJ1-2 and V is TRBV3-1 (or the pseudogene TRBV3-2); 11 bases are shared with TRBD1. The germline CDR1 and CDR2 sequences are LGHDT and YNNKEL (reference sequence). V dropped 4 bases and J dropped 4; count of bases not matched to a gene: 5. The CDR3 consists of 15 residues. The CDR3, as DNA: TGTGCCAGCAGCCCGGGACAGGGGGAAGTCTATGGCTACACCTTC. This gives the protein CASSPGQGEVYGYTF.

The V and J genes are TRBV14 and TRBJ1-1; D gene uncertain. The V gene's germline CDR1 is SGHDN and CDR2 FVKESK. V dropped 4 bases and J dropped 1 base, with 7 bases sitting between them. This CDR3 is 13 amino acids long. CDR3 bases: TGTGCCAGCAGCCCCCTCGGGAACACTGAAGCTTTCTTT. This sequence encodes CASSPLGNTEAFF.